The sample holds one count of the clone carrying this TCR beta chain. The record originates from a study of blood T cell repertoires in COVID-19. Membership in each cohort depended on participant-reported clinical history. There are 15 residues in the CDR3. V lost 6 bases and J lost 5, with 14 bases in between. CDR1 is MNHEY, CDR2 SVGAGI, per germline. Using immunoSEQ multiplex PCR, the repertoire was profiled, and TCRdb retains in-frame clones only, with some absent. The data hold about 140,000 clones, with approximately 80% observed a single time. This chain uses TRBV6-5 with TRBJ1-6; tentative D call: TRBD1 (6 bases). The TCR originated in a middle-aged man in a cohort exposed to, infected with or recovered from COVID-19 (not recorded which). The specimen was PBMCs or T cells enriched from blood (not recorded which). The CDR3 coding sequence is TGTGCCAGCAGCCCGGACAGACTACATAATTCACCCCTCCACTTT. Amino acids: CASSPDRLHNSPLHF.